Listed below are T cell receptor beta chains from one sample, sequenced in a study of blood T cell repertoires in COVID-19. TCRdb's copy holds only in-frame clones and misses some; the assay was immunoSEQ multiplex PCR. The sample has about 160,000 clones, approximately 85% seen once. The sequencing sample was made of peripheral blood. Receptors were obtained from a woman aged 55-75 years with COVID-19, enrolled during active disease. CDR3s include the opening cysteine and the closing phenylalanine or tryptophan.

TRBV6-6	TRBJ2-1	16	CASSFALAGGRGEQFF
TRBV29-1	TRBJ2-7	12	CSVRLSSYEQYF
TRBV5-6	TRBJ2-3	16	CASSLVSLGSTDTQYF
TRBV12-3/TRBV12-4	TRBJ2-5	13	CASSWSSQETQYF
TRBV3-1/TRBV3-2	TRBJ1-1	15	CASSSLRGLNTEAFF
TRBV7-9	TRBJ1-1	14	CASSRTQTYTEAFF
TRBV28	TRBJ1-2	18	CASSLLVTGGYQLDGYTF
TRBV4-3	TRBJ2-7	14	CASSQDRQSYEQYF
TRBV24-1	TRBJ2-3	15	CATSEARTGAHTQYF
TRBV27	TRBJ2-1	16	CASHPFSSGRSNEQFF
TRBV3-1/TRBV3-2	TRBJ1-2	14	CASSSTAVGGGYTF
TRBV28	TRBJ1-2	16	CASYTRQGRPNYGYTF
TRBV5-5	TRBJ1-3	15	CASSGGASSGNTIYF
TRBV9	TRBJ2-5	15	CASSVNPAGGETQYF
TRBV4-1	TRBJ1-6	17	CASSHGDRGDYNSPLHF
TRBV5-1	TRBJ1-5	15	CASSPLGGNNQPQHF
TRBV13	TRBJ2-2	19	CASSLAVSGGLWNTGELFF
TRBV3-1/TRBV3-2	TRBJ2-1	14	CASSQDMSHHEQFF
TRBV7-3	TRBJ2-3	15	CASSQDGLYTDTQYF
TRBV6-5	TRBJ2-7	15	CASTPDRLSWDEQYF
TRBV29-1	TRBJ2-3	13	CSAGTGFEDTQYF
TRBV24-1	TRBJ2-1	13	CATGGGALNEQFF
TRBV6-5	TRBJ1-1	12	CASNREGTEAFF
TRBV10-2	TRBJ2-3	13	CASSESGPDTQYF
TRBV6-4	TRBJ2-2	14	CASSSGGGTGELFF
TRBV5-1	TRBJ2-1	14	CASSLEAGNNEQFF
TRBV5-1	TRBJ1-1	15	CASSSLGPGNTEAFF
TRBV19	TRBJ2-5	14	CASSDSHQRETQYF
TRBV19	TRBJ2-1	14	CASLKGQGMNEQFF
TRBV4-1	TRBJ2-1	13	CASSQISYNEQFF
TRBV14	TRBJ1-1	15	CASSQELRGSDEAFF
TRBV11-2	TRBJ1-4	16	CASSLDRAGMGEKLFF
TRBV6-5	TRBJ1-2	14	CASSKGQLNYGYTF
TRBV28	TRBJ1-1	16	CASRQTGQLMNTEAFF
TRBV7-2	TRBJ2-7	15	CASSLVRGTTYEQYF
TRBV10-2	TRBJ1-2	15	CASGQGVSANYGYTF
TRBV14	TRBJ2-2	17	CASSQVRLAGATGELFF
TRBV6-5	TRBJ1-5	15	CASRAGIYSNQPQHF
TRBV5-1	TRBJ2-3	14	CASCSGGRTDTQYF
TRBV6-1	TRBJ2-2	11	CASSAEGELFF
TRBV19	TRBJ2-5	13	CASGPTGQETQYF
TRBV7-3	TRBJ2-3	14	CASSATGVVDTQYF
TRBV5-1	TRBJ2-2	16	CASSLTPGGQTGELFF
TRBV18	TRBJ2-7	15	CASSLPERAGREQYF
TRBV7-8	TRBJ1-3	16	CASSRGTVSSGNTIYF
TRBV28	TRBJ1-3	16	CASSLSGRASGNTIYF
TRBV7-8	TRBJ1-1	13	CASTTGVNTEAFF